This entry lists 28 T cell receptor beta chains sequenced from one sample in a study of T cells in Graves' hyperthyroidism and ophthalmopathy. Amplification of TCR beta CDR3 regions used RNA as the template. Initially, a first-round RT-PCR of the TCR CDR3 employed the HTBI primer set. TCRdb processed the multiplex PCR reads anew with MiXCR; each CDR3 protein has one entry. This sample carries 470,000 or so distinct CDR3 sequences, about a fifth of them seen once, and the ten largest clones take roughly 29%. Sequenced input: blood. These receptors all come from a young man with Graves' hyperthyroidism.

This clonotype was found many times. V usage is TRBV13 and J usage is TRBJ1-2; D may be TRBD1 (5 bases). Trimming cost V 7 bases and J 5 bases, with 17 bases left between them. CDR1 and CDR2 (germline): PRHDT, FYEKMQ (reference sequence). This CDR3 has 14 residues. In DNA, the CDR3 is TGTGCCAGCAAACCAGGCGGGACCCGATATGGCTACACCTTC. Its protein is CASKPGGTRYGYTF.

The chain combines TRBV29-1 with TRBJ1-2, with a possible D match to TRBD1 (5 bases). V shed 4 bases and J shed 5 bases, with 11 bases lying between them. CDR1 is SQVTM and CDR2 is ANQGSEA in the germline V gene. CDR3 size: 12 residues. The CDR3 DNA reads TGCAGCGTTGGGGGGGATAGGTATGGCTACACCTTC. Translating it yields CSVGGDRYGYTF.

This clonotype was counted many times. The rearrangement uses TRBV12-3 or TRBV12-4 and TRBJ1-2; D gene uncertain. The CDR3 loop spans 15 amino acids. Deletions cut 3 bases from V and 4 bases from J, with 15 bases between. DNA of the CDR3: TGTGCCAGCAGTTTTACAGAGTCCCCAGGCTATGGCTACACCTTC. It encodes CASSFTESPGYGYTF.

This clonotype was recorded many times. The chain links TRBV5-1 to TRBJ1-3, with unresolved D. Trimming cost V 2 bases and J 2 bases, with 8 bases left between them. This CDR3 has 14 residues. Germline values: CDR1 SGHRS, CDR2 YFSETQ. The CDR3 nucleotides are TGCGCCAGCAGCTTTGGACCGGCTGGAAACACCATATATTTT. This translates into CASSFGPAGNTIYF. Drawing the rest from reference TRBV5-1 and TRBJ1-3, the complete variable domain is KAGVTQTPRYLIKTRGQQVTLSCSPISGHRSVSWYQQTPGQGLQFLFEYFSETQRNKGNFPGRFSGRQFSNSRSEMNVSTLELGDSALYLCASSFGPAGNTIYFGEGSWLTVV.

The CDR3 spells CASRWKLERIETQYF. The CDR3 DNA reads as TGTGCCAGCAGGTGGAAGCTGGAGCGGATAGAGACCCAGTACTTC. This chain uses TRBV7-9 with TRBJ2-5; D possibly corresponds to TRBD2 (5 bases). The CDR3 covers 15 residues. V was trimmed by 6 bases and J by 4 bases, leaving 18 bases between them. CDR1 and CDR2 (germline): SEHNR, FQNEAQ (reference sequence). The whole variable domain, filled in from reference TRBV7-9 and TRBJ2-5, reads DTGVSQNPRHKITKRGQNVTFRCDPISEHNRLYWYRQTLGQGPEFLTYFQNEAQLEKSRLLSDRFSAERPKGSFSTLEIQRTEQGDSAMYLCASRWKLERIETQYFGPGTRLLVL.

There are a few counts of this clonotype. The rearrangement joins TRBV7-8 to TRBJ2-2; possible D gene TRBD1, 6 bases. The germline V gene encodes CDR1 SGHVS and CDR2 FQNEAQ. This CDR3 has 18 amino acids. V was clipped by 1 base and J by 2 bases, with 17 bases between them. The CDR3: CASSLGWGRSVNTGELFF. The CDR3 nucleotides read TGTGCCAGCAGCTTAGGGTGGGGGCGGTCAGTAAACACCGGGGAGCTGTTTTTT. Full variable domain (rest looked up from reference TRBV7-8 and TRBJ2-2): GAGVSQSPRYKVAKRGQDVALRCDPISGHVSLFWYQQALGQGPEFLTYFQNEAQLDKSGLPSDRFFAERPEGSVSTLKIQRTQQEDSAVYLCASSLGWGRSVNTGELFFGEGSRLTVL.

This clonotype was seen more than once but under ten times. The rearrangement links TRBV11-2 to TRBJ2-2, with D possibly matching TRBD2 (5 bases). The germline CDR1 and CDR2 sequences are SGHAT and FQNNGV. Trimming shortened V by 5 bases and J by 7 bases, and 8 bases separated the two germline ends. CDR3 size: 12 residues. The CDR3 DNA follows: TGTGCCAGCAGCCCCCGGGGCGGGGAGCTGTTTTTT. Its translation: CASSPRGGELFF.

This clonotype was seen a handful of times. The V gene is TRBV29-1, the J gene TRBJ1-3; TRBD1 might be the D (5 bases). Germline loops: CDR1 SQVTM, CDR2 ANQGSEA. The CDR3 consists of 12 residues. Trimming removed 6 bases at V and 4 bases at J, with 10 bases between. The CDR3 DNA sequence: TGCAGCGTGGCCCCAGGGGGAAACACCATATATTTT. Its translation is CSVAPGGNTIYF. Full variable domain (outside the CDR3, taken from reference TRBV29-1 and TRBJ1-3): SAVISQKPSRDICQRGTSLTIQCQVDSQVTMMFWYRQQPGQSLTLIATANQGSEATYESGFVIDKFPISRPNLTFSTLTVSNMSPEDSSIYLCSVAPGGNTIYFGEGSWLTVV.

The rearrangement uses TRBV6-2 or TRBV6-3 and TRBJ2-2; the D is unclear. The CDR3 has 13 amino acids. Trimming removed 4 bases at V and 6 bases at J, with 9 bases between. Germline assignment: CDR1 MNHEY and CDR2 SVGEGT. The CDR3 reads CASSSLMSGELFF. Written as DNA, the CDR3 is TGTGCCAGCAGTTCCTTAATGTCCGGGGAGCTGTTTTTT.

This clonotype was picked up many times. The rearrangement links TRBV30 to TRBJ2-7, with D possibly matching TRBD2 (6 bases). The germline gives CDR1 GTSNPN, CDR2 SVGIG (reference sequence). Trimming removed 5 bases from V and 3 bases from J, with 11 bases in between. The length of the CDR3 is 12 residues. This chain's CDR3 is CAWGTGGYEQYF. In DNA, the CDR3 is TGTGCCTGGGGGACCGGGGGCTACGAGCAGTACTTC.

This clonotype was detected only a few times. The chain links TRBV28 to TRBJ2-5; D call uncertain. Trimming took off 3 bases at V and 1 base at J, with 6 bases between the two ends. Germline V gene lookup returns CDR1 MDHEN and CDR2 SYDVKM. The CDR3 spans 13 residues. The CDR3 reads CASSFRFQETQYF. CDR3 DNA sequence: TGTGCCAGCAGTTTCCGGTTCCAAGAGACCCAGTACTTC.

Concerning this clonotype: An end of the junction does not agree with germline; a read error may underlie this. V usage is TRBV5-1 and J usage is TRBJ1-1; 7 nucleotides agree with TRBD1. Germline CDR1 and CDR2: SGHRS and YFSETQ. CDR3 length: 15 residues. Written as DNA, the CDR3 is TGCGCCAGCAGCTCGCAGGGACAGTTGAACACTGATGCTTTCTTT. Translating it yields CASSSQGQLNTDAFF.

The sample holds many counts of this clonotype. The chain is built from TRBV28 and TRBJ2-2, with 9 bases that match TRBD1. V lost 5 bases and J lost 9; bases outside the gene matches: 10. Germline V gene lookup returns CDR1 MDHEN and CDR2 SYDVKM. The CDR3 runs to 15 residues. The CDR3 sequence: CASSHGTGLVRELFF. The CDR3, as DNA: TGTGCCAGCAGTCATGGGACAGGGCTTGTCCGGGAGCTGTTTTTT.

The chain has TRBV12-3 or TRBV12-4 and TRBJ2-5; weak D call: TRBD1 (6 bases). The CDR3 loop spans 14 amino acids. The V end was cut by 3 bases, the J end by 5 bases, with 13 bases between. This CDR3 is CASSFQGSSETQYF. The CDR3 DNA reads as TGTGCCAGCAGTTTTCAGGGGTCCAGTGAGACCCAGTACTTC.

This clonotype was counted once. The chain is built from TRBV11-2 and TRBJ2-7; 8 bases fit TRBD2. CDR1 and CDR2 from the germline V gene are SGHAT and FQNNGV. The V gene end was trimmed by 9 bases and the J gene end by 5 bases; junction bases not matched to a gene: 12. The length of the CDR3 is 14 residues. This CDR3 reads CASSIAGSSHEQYF. CDR3 sequence (DNA): TGTGCCAGTAGTATAGCGGGATCGTCCCACGAGCAGTACTTC. The full variable domain, completed using reference TRBV11-2 and TRBJ2-7, is EAGVAQSPRYKIIEKRQSVAFWCNPISGHATLYWYQQILGQGPKLLIQFQNNGVVDDSQLPKDRFSAERLKGVDSTLKIQPAKLEDSAVYLCASSIAGSSHEQYFGPGTRLTVT.

This clonotype occurred many times. The chain joins TRBV5-4 to TRBJ2-5; 7 positions match TRBD2. The V gene's germline CDR1 is SGHNT and CDR2 YYREEE (reference sequence). This CDR3 region has 17 residues. V lost 0 bases to trimming and J lost 0 bases; unmatched junction nucleotides: 8. The CDR3 DNA follows: TGTGCCAGCAGCTTGGGGGGAGGGCGCAACTACCAAGAGACCCAGTACTTC. This translates into CASSLGGGRNYQETQYF.

The chain recombines TRBV6-1 with TRBJ2-7; D unresolved. The CDR3 is 11 residues long. The germline V gene encodes CDR1 MNHNS and CDR2 SASEGT. V shed 8 bases and J shed 4 bases, with 9 bases lying between them. In DNA form, the CDR3 reads TGTGCCAGCGGGGAAAGTTACGAGCAGTACTTC. This gives the protein CASGESYEQYF.

This clonotype was found once. The rearrangement uses TRBV12-3 or TRBV12-4 and TRBJ2-5; 7 bases fit TRBD2. The CDR3 extends over 16 amino acids. J gave up 1 base and V 0 bases, and 5 bases lay outside the gene matches. In nucleotides, the CDR3 is TGTGCCAGCAGTTTAGCGCATCCGGGAGGCCAAGAGACCCAGTACTTC. As protein: CASSLAHPGGQETQYF.

This clonotype came up a few times. The V gene is TRBV5-1, the J gene TRBJ1-1, with D uncertain. The CDR3 covers 14 residues. Trimming took off 0 bases at V and 8 bases at J, with 14 bases between the two ends. Germline assignment: CDR1 SGHRS and CDR2 YFSETQ. DNA of the CDR3: TGCGCCAGCAGCTTGGCAGAGGTGGGCATGGAAGCTTTCTTT. Translation gives CASSLAEVGMEAFF.

This clonotype has a count of ten or more. This chain links TRBV6-5 with TRBJ1-1; D remains ambiguous. This CDR3 comprises 15 residues. V was cut by 4 bases and J by 0 bases, with 12 bases left in between. Germline loops: CDR1 MNHEY, CDR2 SVGAGI. CDR3 in amino acids: CASSSWGHMNTEAFF. Here the CDR3 DNA reads TGTGCCAGCAGTTCCTGGGGTCATATGAACACTGAAGCTTTCTTT.

The gene calls are TRBV20-1 and TRBJ2-5, with a possible D match to TRBD1 (5 bases). With 4 bases removed from V and 2 bases from J, the gap between germline ends came to 23 bases. Germline V gives CDR1 DFQATT, CDR2 SNEGSKA (reference sequence). The CDR3 contains 17 residues. CDR3: CSATLHPSGSVQETQYF. For the CDR3, the DNA is TGCAGTGCTACCCTCCACCCCTCAGGGTCTGTTCAAGAGACCCAGTACTTC.

In this sample, this clonotype turned up a few times. The chain couples TRBV6-5 to TRBJ1-1; D remains unclear. The CDR3 spans 13 residues. Germline V gives CDR1 MNHEY, CDR2 SVGAGI. V was pared by 2 bases and J by 11 bases, with 15 bases between. DNA of the CDR3: TGTGCCAGCAGTTACCGCGACACAATTGGGGCTTTCTTT. This encodes CASSYRDTIGAFF.

This clonotype has a single count. The rearrangement links TRBV2 to TRBJ1-5; D is possibly TRBD1 (5 bases). CDR3 size: 15 residues. Germline loops: CDR1 SNHLY, CDR2 FYNNEI. Trimming took off 5 bases at V and 3 bases at J, with 14 bases between the two ends. Here the CDR3 reads CASSTGGEFNQPQHF. CDR3 bases: TGTGCCAGCAGTACAGGTGGGGAGTTCAATCAGCCCCAGCATTTT.

This clonotype was observed many times. The chain couples TRBV27 to TRBJ1-5; no reliable D call. The ends were cut back, 4 bases at V and 3 bases at J, with 13 bases in the middle. This CDR3 is built from 15 residues. Germline CDR1 reads MNHEY; CDR2 reads SMNVEV (reference sequence). In nucleotides, the CDR3 is TGTGCCAGCAGTTCAGGCGTCCAGCCCAATCAGCCCCAGCATTTT. Its translation is CASSSGVQPNQPQHF.

The rearrangement links TRBV7-2 to TRBJ1-1, with 10 nucleotides matching TRBD1. V lost 1 base to trimming and J lost 1 base; unmatched junction nucleotides: 6. Germline CDR1 and CDR2: SGHTA and FQGNSA. CDR3 length: 17 amino acids. The CDR3 reads CASSLGLTGGPNTEAFF. CDR3 nucleotide sequence: TGTGCCAGCAGCTTAGGGCTGACAGGGGGCCCGAACACTGAAGCTTTCTTT.

In this sample, this clonotype turned up many times. The chain has TRBV7-9 and TRBJ2-2; D is ambiguous. Germline CDR1 SEHNR, CDR2 FQNEAQ (reference sequence). The germline V and J ends were trimmed by 4 bases and 3 bases, with 9 bases remaining between them. The CDR3 is made up of 14 amino acids. CDR3 protein: CASSWRADTGELFF. CDR3 nucleotide sequence: TGTGCCAGCAGCTGGAGAGCTGACACCGGGGAGCTGTTTTTT. The whole variable domain, filled in from reference TRBV7-9 and TRBJ2-2, reads DTGVSQNPRHKITKRGQNVTFRCDPISEHNRLYWYRQTLGQGPEFLTYFQNEAQLEKSRLLSDRFSAERPKGSFSTLEIQRTEQGDSAMYLCASSWRADTGELFFGEGSRLTVL.

This clonotype was observed at least ten times. The rearrangement links TRBV27 to TRBJ2-2; the D call may be TRBD1 or TRBD2 (5 bases each). This CDR3 has 14 amino acids. Germline loops: CDR1 MNHEY, CDR2 SMNVEV (reference sequence). Trimming took off 5 bases at V and 4 bases at J, with 11 bases between the two ends. CDR3 sequence: CASSDGTSTGELFF. CDR3 DNA sequence: TGTGCCAGCAGTGATGGGACCTCCACCGGGGAGCTGTTTTTT.

The chain is built from TRBV6-2 or TRBV6-3 and TRBJ2-7, with TRBD1 matching 10 bases. Germline V gives CDR1 MNHEY, CDR2 SVGEGT. The CDR3 has 15 amino acids. Trimming at V came to 7 bases and at J to 1 base, leaving 7 bases not matched to a gene. The CDR3 spells CASILRDRGSYEQYF. The CDR3 region has the DNA TGTGCCAGCATTCTCCGGGACAGGGGATCCTACGAGCAGTACTTC.